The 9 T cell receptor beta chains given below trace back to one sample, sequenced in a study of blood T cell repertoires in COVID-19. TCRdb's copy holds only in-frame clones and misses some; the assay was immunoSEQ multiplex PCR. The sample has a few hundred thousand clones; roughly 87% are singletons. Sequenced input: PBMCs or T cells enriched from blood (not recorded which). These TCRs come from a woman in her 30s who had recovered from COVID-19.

The CDR3 DNA reads TGTGCCAGTAGTATTTTCTCGGGCAGGGGCAACTATGGCTACACCTTC. Its translation is CASSIFSGRGNYGYTF. The J gene is TRBJ1-2, the V gene TRBV19; TRBD1 might be the D (6 bases). Trimming removed 3 bases at V and 2 bases at J, with 16 bases between. The CDR3 has 16 residues. CDR1 is LNHDA and CDR2 is SQIVND in the germline V gene (reference sequence).

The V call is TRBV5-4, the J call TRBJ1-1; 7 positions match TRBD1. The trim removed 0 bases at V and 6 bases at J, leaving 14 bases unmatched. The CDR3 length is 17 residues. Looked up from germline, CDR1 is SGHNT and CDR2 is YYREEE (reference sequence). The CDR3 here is CASSLGILRQGRAEAFF. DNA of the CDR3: TGTGCCAGCAGCTTGGGCATCCTGAGACAGGGACGGGCTGAAGCTTTCTTT.

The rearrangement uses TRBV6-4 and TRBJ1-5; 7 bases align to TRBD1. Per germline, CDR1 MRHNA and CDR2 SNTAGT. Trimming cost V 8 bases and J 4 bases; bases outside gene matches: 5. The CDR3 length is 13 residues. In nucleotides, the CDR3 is TGTGCCAGCTGGGACAGCTCTAATCAGCCCCAGCATTTT. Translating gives CASWDSSNQPQHF.

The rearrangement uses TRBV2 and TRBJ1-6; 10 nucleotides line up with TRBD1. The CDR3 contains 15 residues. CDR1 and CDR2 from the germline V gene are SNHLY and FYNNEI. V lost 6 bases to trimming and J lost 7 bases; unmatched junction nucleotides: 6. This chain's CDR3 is CASRGDRGWNSPLHF. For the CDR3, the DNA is TGTGCCAGCAGGGGGGACAGGGGCTGGAATTCACCCCTCCACTTT.

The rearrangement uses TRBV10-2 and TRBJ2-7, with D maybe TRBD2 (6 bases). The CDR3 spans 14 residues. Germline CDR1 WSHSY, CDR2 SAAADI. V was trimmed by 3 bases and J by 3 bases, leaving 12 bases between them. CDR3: CASSEEGRHYEQYF. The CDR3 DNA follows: TGCGCCAGCAGTGAAGAGGGGAGGCACTACGAGCAGTACTTC.

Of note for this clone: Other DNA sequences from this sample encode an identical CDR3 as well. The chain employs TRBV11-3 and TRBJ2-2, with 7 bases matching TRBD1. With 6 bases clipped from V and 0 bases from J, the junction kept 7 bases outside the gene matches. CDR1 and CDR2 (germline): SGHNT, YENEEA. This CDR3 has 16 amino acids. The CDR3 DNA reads TGTGCCAGCAGTTCCACCGGGACAGCGAACACCGGGGAGCTGTTTTTT. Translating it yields CASSSTGTANTGELFF.

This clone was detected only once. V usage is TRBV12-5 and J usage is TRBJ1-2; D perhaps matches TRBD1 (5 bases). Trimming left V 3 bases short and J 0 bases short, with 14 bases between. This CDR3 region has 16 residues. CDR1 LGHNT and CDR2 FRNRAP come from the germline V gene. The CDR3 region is CASGFPGGGPNYGYTF. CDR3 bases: TGTGCTAGTGGTTTCCCCGGCGGGGGTCCTAACTATGGCTACACCTTC.

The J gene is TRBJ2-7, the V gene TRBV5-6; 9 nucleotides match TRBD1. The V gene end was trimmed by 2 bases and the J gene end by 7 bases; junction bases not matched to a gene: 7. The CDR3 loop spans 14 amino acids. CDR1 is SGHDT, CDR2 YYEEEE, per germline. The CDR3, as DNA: TGTGCCAGCAGCTTCGGGACAGGGCTTTCGGAGCAGTACTTC. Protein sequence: CASSFGTGLSEQYF.

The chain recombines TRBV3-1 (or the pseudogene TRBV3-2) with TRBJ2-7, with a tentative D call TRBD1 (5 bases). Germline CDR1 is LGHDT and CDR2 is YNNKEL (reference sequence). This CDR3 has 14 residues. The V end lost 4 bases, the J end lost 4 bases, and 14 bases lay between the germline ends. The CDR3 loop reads CASSPAGSHYEQYF. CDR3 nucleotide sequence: TGTGCCAGCAGCCCGGCAGGGTCCCATTACGAGCAGTACTTC.